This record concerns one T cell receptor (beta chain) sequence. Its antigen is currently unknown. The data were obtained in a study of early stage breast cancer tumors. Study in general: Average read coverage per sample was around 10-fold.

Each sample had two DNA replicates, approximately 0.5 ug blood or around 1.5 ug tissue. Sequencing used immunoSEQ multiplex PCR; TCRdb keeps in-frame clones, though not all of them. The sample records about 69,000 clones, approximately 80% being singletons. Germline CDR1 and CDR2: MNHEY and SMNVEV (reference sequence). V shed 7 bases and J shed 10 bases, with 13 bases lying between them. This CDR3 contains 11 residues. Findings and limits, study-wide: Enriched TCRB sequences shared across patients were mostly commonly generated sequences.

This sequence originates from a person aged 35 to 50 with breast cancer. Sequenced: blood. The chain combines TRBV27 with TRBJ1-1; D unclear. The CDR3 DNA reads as TGTGCCAGCATCTCTTCCCAGTTAGCTTTCTTT. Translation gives CASISSQLAFF.